This TCR beta chain was recorded in a study of graft-versus-host responses after intestinal transplantation. Study-wide context: All recipients were given anti-thymocyte globulin induction, and tacrolimus and steroids were then administered for about three years.

V lost 4 bases and J lost 0, with 10 bases in between. The germline V gene encodes CDR1 MNHNY and CDR2 SVGAGI (reference sequence). There are 14 residues in the CDR3. Overall study findings and caveats: GvH clonotypes were identified within recipient marrow, with a subset emerging first in ileum or blood.

As for this clone: As yet, its antigen is unknown.

Only in-frame clones appear in the TCRdb table, and some are missing; sequencing was by immunoSEQ multiplex PCR. The data show over 100,000 clones, 90% to 95% seen once. The sample was unstimulated CD8+ T cells sorted from spleen or lymph node cells, taken before intestinal transplant. The chain joins TRBV6-6 to TRBJ2-7; the D is unclear. This receptor was taken from a human donor who received an intestinal transplant. The DNA for the CDR3 is TGTGCCAGCAGTTCGTTAAGGGCCTCCTACGAGCAGTACTTC. It is translated as CASSSLRASYEQYF.